Listed below are T cell receptor beta chains from one sample, sequenced in a study of identifying expanded T cells in peripheral blood. The protocol was immunoSEQ multiplex PCR, while the TCRdb copy is restricted to in-frame clones and leaves out a portion. In the table there are more than 80,000 clones, about 87% of which are singletons. What was sequenced was blood. The origin of the receptors is a person aged 18 to 70 in good health. The CDR3 runs from the conserved cysteine through the conserved F or W. A D gene is named only where the DNA matches it firmly. Expanded clones are given a class, and other clones once, few, many or no size at all.

d_call j_call v_call clone_size cdr3_aa cdr3_nt
NA TRBJ2-5 TRBV11-2 NA CASSWTGGETQYF TGTGCCAGCAGCTGGACCGGGGGAGAGACCCAGTACTTC
NA TRBJ1-1 TRBV10-2 NA CATSGWTDNTEAFF TGCGCCACCTCAGGCTGGACGGACAACACTGAAGCTTTCTTT
TRBD1 TRBJ1-4 TRBV23-1 NA CASSQNRGRREKLFF TGCGCCAGCAGTCAAAACAGGGGGCGGAGGGAAAAACTGTTTTTT
TRBD2 TRBJ2-7 TRBV11-2 NA CASSLPGLAGDYEQYF TGTGCCAGCAGCCTTCCGGGACTAGCGGGAGACTACGAGCAGTACTTC
TRBD1 TRBJ2-7 TRBV7-9 NA CASSWGQGYEQYF TGTGCCAGCAGCTGGGGACAGGGGTACGAGCAGTACTTC
NA TRBJ2-2 TRBV5-6 NA CASSLGGTGELFF TGTGCCAGCAGCTTAGGGGGGACCGGGGAGCTGTTTTTT
NA TRBJ1-3 TRBV28 NA CASSSPTAGNTIYF TGTGCCAGCAGTTCACCGACCGCAGGAAACACCATATATTTT
TRBD2 TRBJ2-7 TRBV19 NA CASTRGGDYEQYF TGTGCCAGTACCCGGGGGGGGGACTACGAGCAGTACTTC
TRBD2 TRBJ2-7 TRBV7-2 NA CASSLWLAGVGSYEQYF TGTGCCAGCAGCTTATGGCTAGCGGGGGTAGGATCCTACGAGCAGTACTTC
NA TRBJ2-1 TRBV6-6 once CASSPEFEQFF TGTGCCAGCAGTCCGGAGTTTGAGCAGTTCTTC
NA TRBJ1-3 TRBV27 NA CASSSLGVGNTIYF TGTGCCAGCAGTTCCCTCGGGGTTGGAAACACCATATATTTT
NA TRBJ2-3 TRBV5-1 NA CASSLQIDTDTQYF TGCGCCAGCAGCTTGCAGATCGACACAGATACGCAGTATTTT
NA TRBJ2-7 TRBV5-3 NA CARSLVRTPGRGKDFYEQYF TGTGCCAGAAGCTTGGTTAGAACTCCAGGGCGAGGAAAAGATTTCTACGAGCAGTACTTC
NA TRBJ1-4 TRBV6-1 NA CASSLGTAEEKLFF TGTGCCAGCAGCCTCGGGACCGCCGAGGAAAAACTGTTTTTT
NA TRBJ2-3 TRBV11-3 NA CASSFAGAGDTQYF TGTGCCAGCAGCTTTGCAGGGGCGGGAGATACGCAGTATTTT
TRBD2 TRBJ2-1 TRBV6-4 NA CASSETSEGEQFF TGTGCCAGCAGTGAGACTAGCGAGGGTGAGCAGTTCTTC
NA TRBJ2-2 TRBV28 NA CASSRGADTGELFF TGTGCCAGCAGTCGGGGGGCGGATACCGGGGAGCTGTTTTTT
TRBD1 TRBJ2-1 TRBV5-6 NA CASSLAQGVGIGYNEQFF TGTGCCAGCAGCTTGGCACAGGGGGTGGGGATCGGCTACAATGAGCAGTTCTTC
NA TRBJ1-2 TRBV5-1 NA CASNRGADYGYTF TGCGCCAGCAACCGGGGGGCGGACTATGGCTACACCTTC
NA TRBJ2-5 TRBV5-4 NA CASSKPLAGETQYF TGTGCCAGCAGCAAGCCGTTGGCCGGAGAGACCCAGTACTTC
TRBD1 TRBJ1-1 TRBV28 NA CASYPISGQGNTEAFF TGTGCCAGCTACCCTATCTCGGGACAGGGAAACACTGAAGCTTTCTTT
NA TRBJ1-1 TRBV7-2 NA CASSLAGTVKNTEAFF TGTGCCAGCAGCTTAGCAGGGACGGTGAAAAACACTGAAGCTTTCTTT
TRBD1 TRBJ2-1 TRBV5-1 NA CASSKTGGSYNEQFF TGCGCCAGCAGCAAGACAGGGGGCAGCTACAATGAGCAGTTCTTC
NA TRBJ2-5 TRBV5-1 NA CASSPTSETQYF TGCGCCAGCAGCCCCACAAGCGAGACCCAGTACTTC
TRBD1 TRBJ2-2 TRBV29-1 NA CSCGQGYTGELFF TGCAGCTGTGGACAGGGATACACCGGGGAGCTGTTTTTT